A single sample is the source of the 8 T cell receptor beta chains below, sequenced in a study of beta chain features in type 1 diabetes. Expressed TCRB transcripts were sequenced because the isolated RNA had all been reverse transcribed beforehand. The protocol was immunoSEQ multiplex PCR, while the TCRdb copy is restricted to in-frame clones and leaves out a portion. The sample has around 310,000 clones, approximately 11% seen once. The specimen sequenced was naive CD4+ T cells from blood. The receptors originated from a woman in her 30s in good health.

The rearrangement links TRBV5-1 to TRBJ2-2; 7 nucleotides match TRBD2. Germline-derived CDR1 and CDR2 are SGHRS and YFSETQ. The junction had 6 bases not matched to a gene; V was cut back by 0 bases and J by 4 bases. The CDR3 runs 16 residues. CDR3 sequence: CASSLAGGPSTGELFF. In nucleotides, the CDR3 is TGCGCCAGCAGCTTGGCGGGGGGTCCGAGCACCGGGGAGCTGTTTTTT.

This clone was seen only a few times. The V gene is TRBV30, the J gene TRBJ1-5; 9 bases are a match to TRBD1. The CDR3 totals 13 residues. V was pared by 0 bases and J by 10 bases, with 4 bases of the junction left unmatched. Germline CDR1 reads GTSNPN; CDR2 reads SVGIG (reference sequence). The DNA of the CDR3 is TGTGCCTGGAGTGTAGGGGACAGGGTTCCCCAGCATTTT. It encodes CAWSVGDRVPQHF.

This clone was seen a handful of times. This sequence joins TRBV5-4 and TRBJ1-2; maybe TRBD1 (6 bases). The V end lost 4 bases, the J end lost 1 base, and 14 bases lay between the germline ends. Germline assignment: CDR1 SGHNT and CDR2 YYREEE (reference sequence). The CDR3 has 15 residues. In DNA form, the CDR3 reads TGTGCCAGCAGCGTCGGGACACTTCTTAACTATGGCTACACCTTC. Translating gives CASSVGTLLNYGYTF.

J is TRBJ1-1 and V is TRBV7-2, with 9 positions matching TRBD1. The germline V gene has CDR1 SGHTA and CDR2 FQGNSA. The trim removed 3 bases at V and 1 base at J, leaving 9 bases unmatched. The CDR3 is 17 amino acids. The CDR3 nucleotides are TGTGCCAGCAGCTTCGACAGGGGGAGGTCGTGGAACACTGAAGCTTTCTTT. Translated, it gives CASSFDRGRSWNTEAFF.

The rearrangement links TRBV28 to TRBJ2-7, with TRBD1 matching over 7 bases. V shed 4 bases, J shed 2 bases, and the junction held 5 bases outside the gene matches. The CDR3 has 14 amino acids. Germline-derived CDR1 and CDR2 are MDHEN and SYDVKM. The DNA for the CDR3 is TGTGCCAGCAGTTATGACAGGGTAACCTACGAGCAGTACTTC. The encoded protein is CASSYDRVTYEQYF.

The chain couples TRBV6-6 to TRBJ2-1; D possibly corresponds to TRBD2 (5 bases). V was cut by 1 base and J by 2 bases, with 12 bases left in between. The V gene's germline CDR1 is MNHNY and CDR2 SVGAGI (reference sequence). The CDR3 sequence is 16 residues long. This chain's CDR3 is CASSYYARGTYNEQFF. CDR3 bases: TGTGCCAGCAGTTACTATGCCCGGGGAACCTACAATGAGCAGTTCTTC.

CDR3 DNA sequence: TGTGCCTGGAGTGTTCGGGGACAGGGGCAGTACTTC. Its protein is CAWSVRGQGQYF. V and J are TRBV30 and TRBJ2-7; 9 bases are a match to TRBD1. From germline, CDR1 is GTSNPN and CDR2 SVGIG (reference sequence). The V gene end was trimmed by 0 bases and the J gene end by 9 bases; junction bases not matched to a gene: 3. The CDR3 sequence is 12 residues long.

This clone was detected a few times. The CDR3 protein is CASSRARDSSYEQYF. DNA of the CDR3: TGTGCCAGCTCACGAGCACGTGACAGTTCCTACGAGCAGTACTTC. This chain connects TRBV18 to TRBJ2-7; D perhaps matches TRBD1 (5 bases). The germline V and J ends were trimmed by 4 bases and 1 base, with 14 bases remaining between them. CDR1 and CDR2 (germline): KGHSH, LQKENI. The CDR3 sequence is 15 residues long.